The sequence of this T cell receptor (beta chain) was determined in a study of OX40 agonist ivuxolimab in advanced cancers. At the level of the study: Of the patients, three showed partial responses, one with hepatocellular carcinoma and two with cutaneous melanoma. Study-wide results and caveats: Researchers did not determine the expanded peripheral T cells' antigen specificity.

Libraries were prepared by immunoSEQ multiplex PCR; TCRdb keeps only in-frame clonotypes and omits some of them. This repertoire shows about 25,000 clones, around 81% found once; its top ten account for roughly a quarter. Details on this clone: Antigen specificity is unknown.

CDR3 length: 15 residues. Trimming cost V 0 bases and J 6 bases, with 14 bases left between them. Germline CDR1 and CDR2: SGHAT and FQNNGV. The TCR sequence derives from an adult with an advanced solid tumor such as melanoma, head and neck, liver or kidney cancer. The sample consisted of CD4+ or CD8+ T cells sorted from blood, taken in a trial of the OX40 agonist ivuxolimab. This chain connects TRBV11-2 to TRBJ1-2; D is perhaps TRBD1 (6 bases). The CDR3 DNA reads as TGTGCCAGCAGCTTAGAAATAGGGGGAGTGAATGGCTACACCTTC. This encodes CASSLEIGGVNGYTF.